Detailed here is one TCR beta chain. Its antigen is not identified. The method was immunoSEQ multiplex PCR; TCRdb's version includes in-frame clones alone and lacks a portion of them. The sample shows around 1,000,000 clones, about 80% of them seen only once. The record originates from a study of shared clonotypes between healthy human individuals. Those who donated were healthy HIV-negative adults, with no recent acute infections or vaccinations reported. V gave up 4 bases and J gave up 1 base, with 12 bases separating them. There are 14 residues in the CDR3. Germline V gene data show CDR1 as SGHDT and CDR2 as YYEEEE. Overall study findings and caveats: Across a handful of donors, naive CD4 shared 5% to 5.5%, naive CD8 3% to 3.5%, memory CD4 roughly 2.4%, memory CD8 0.4% to 0.5%. Generation probability values for non-shared clonotypes were lower than those for clonotypes shared by all four donors.

The rearrangement joins TRBV5-6 to TRBJ2-7; D ambiguous. The TCR sequence derives from a man aged 18 to 30 in good health. Some clones in this sample may be carry-over from other donors' samples. The sequenced material came from memory CD4+ T cells from PBMCs. The subset denotes: CD45RA-negative fraction. CDR3 nucleotides: TGTGCCAGCAGCCCCGACGGCAGATCCTACGAGCAGTACTTC. The encoded protein is CASSPDGRSYEQYF.